This T cell receptor beta chain comes out of a study of blood T cell repertoires in COVID-19. Study in general: T cells, B-cell-depleted T cells, or PBMCs supplied cDNA or gDNA.

This CDR3 is 14 amino acids long. V lost 0 bases, J lost 7 bases, and 14 bases lay in between. The germline CDR1 and CDR2 sequences are SGDLS and YYNGEE. Clones were sequenced by immunoSEQ multiplex PCR, and TCRdb holds only the in-frame ones, with some missing. The data show over 200,000 clones, almost 90% seen once. The origin of this receptor is a man under 40 who had been exposed to COVID-19. The sample consisted of PBMCs or T cells enriched from blood (not recorded which). The V and J genes are TRBV9 and TRBJ2-7; a weak D match, TRBD1 (6 bases). The CDR3 is CASSVGPGVEEQYF. The CDR3 coding sequence is TGTGCCAGCAGCGTAGGGCCAGGGGTGGAGGAGCAGTACTTC.